According to its frequency, the clone carrying this T cell receptor beta chain is medium-sized. The antigen remains unidentified. Carrying UMI labels, the TRB cDNA libraries were prepared through 5' RACE. For each CDR3 protein, TCRdb gives one entry from its re-call of the 5' RACE reads, without DNA. The sample features about 9,600 distinct CDR3 sequences, with over 0.8% in its top ten. Researchers sorted approximately 290,000 cells of each CD8+ T cell subset in triplicate. The CD45RO-CCR7+CD27+CD95- phenotype denoted naive CD8+ T cells. Germline V gene sequence: CDR1 SQVTM, CDR2 ANQGSEA. The CDR3 totals 14 residues. The sample is drawn from a study of CXCR3-negative and CXCR3-positive naive CD8 T cells. Findings of the study overall: CXCR3-expressing naive cells carried TRB CDR3s more hydrophobic than those of CXCR3-negative naive cells. Memory CD8+ T cell repertoires were far less diverse than both naive subsets.

Input material: naive CXCR3- CD8+ T cells from blood. As for subset: CD45RO-CCR7+CD27+CD95- naive CD8+ T cells lacking CXCR3 (TNR3-). The chain links TRBV29-1 to TRBJ2-2; TCRdb gives TRBD1 as the D gene, but with no DNA this cannot be confirmed. This clonotype was sampled from a human donor in good health. Some clones in this sample may be carry-over from other donors' samples. The CDR3: CSVDQGKDTGELFF.